This T cell receptor beta chain was identified during a study of blood T cell repertoires in COVID-19. Authors' data handling: Nucleated cell number was recorded as an estimate derived from reference gene primer amplification. The protocol was immunoSEQ multiplex PCR, while the TCRdb copy is restricted to in-frame clones and leaves out a portion. V, J and clone size reflect that table, while D and trimming were determined from the DNA. The table records around 380,000 clones, approximately 87% of them present only once. CDR3 length: 15 residues. V lost 5 bases and J 3 bases, leaving 16 bases between the germline ends. The germline gives CDR1 LNHDA, CDR2 SQIVND (reference sequence). Those who participated ranged in age from roughly 18 to 90 years and resided in about two dozen US areas. In assigning cohorts, the study relied on participant-reported clinical history.

The material sequenced was PBMCs or T cells enriched from blood (not recorded which). V is TRBV19 and J is TRBJ1-2; the D gene is possibly TRBD1 (5 bases). This sequence originates from a man aged 25 to 45 who had recovered from COVID-19. The CDR3 is CASSPYTGQDYGYTF. The CDR3 DNA is TGTGCCAGTAGTCCTTACACCGGACAAGACTATGGCTACACCTTC.